This TCR beta chain emerged from a study of blood T cell repertoires in COVID-19. About the study: T cells, B-cell-depleted T cells, or PBMCs supplied cDNA or gDNA.

Sequenced by immunoSEQ multiplex PCR; TCRdb stores in-frame clones only, minus some. The table lists around 250,000 clones, about 89% of them singletons. This clone has just a few counts. CDR1 DFQATT and CDR2 SNEGSKA come from the germline V gene (reference sequence). V dropped 1 base and J dropped 10 bases, with 10 bases sitting between them. The CDR3 sequence is 11 residues long. Sequenced input: peripheral blood. The genes are TRBV20-1 and TRBJ1-1; D ambiguous. The source is a middle-aged man with active or convalescent COVID-19. The chain's CDR3 is CSARGGAGAFF. CDR3 nucleotide sequence: TGCAGTGCTAGAGGGGGAGCCGGAGCTTTCTTT.